One sample yielded the 11 T cell receptor beta chains listed below, sequenced in a study of blood T cell repertoires in COVID-19. This table comes from immunoSEQ multiplex PCR, and its TCRdb copy is limited to in-frame clones, with some not included. The sample holds over 300,000 clones, about 82% seen once. The specimen was peripheral blood. Receptor source: a woman aged 45 to 65 with acute or convalescent COVID-19.

The J gene is TRBJ2-7, the V gene TRBV18; TRBD1 matches at 8 bases. CDR1 and CDR2 from the germline V gene are KGHSH and LQKENI. With V trimmed by 5 bases and J by 4 bases, 7 bases remained unmatched. The CDR3 extends over 14 amino acids. The chain's CDR3 is CASSTGTGAYEQYF. The CDR3 DNA is TGTGCCAGCTCAACCGGGACAGGCGCGTACGAGCAGTACTTC.

This clone was found once. The chain recombines TRBV18 with TRBJ2-1; 16 bases line up with TRBD2. Germline values: CDR1 KGHSH, CDR2 LQKENI. CDR3 length equals 16 residues. Trimming removed 2 bases from V and 8 bases from J; junction bases left unmatched: 3. CDR3 in DNA: TGTGCCAGCTCACCAAAGGGACTAGCGGGAGGGGATGAGCAGTTCTTC. Its translation: CASSPKGLAGGDEQFF.

The chain joins TRBV3-1 (or the pseudogene TRBV3-2) to TRBJ2-2; TRBD2 aligns across 10 bases. The CDR3 spans 18 residues. Per germline, CDR1 LGHDT and CDR2 YNNKEL (reference sequence). After removal of 0 bases from V and 2 bases from J, the junction contained 6 bases not matched to a gene. CDR3 nucleotides: TGTGCCAGCAGCCAAGATCCCGGACTAGCGGTTAACACCGGGGAGCTGTTTTTT. This sequence encodes CASSQDPGLAVNTGELFF.

This chain connects TRBV6-5 to TRBJ2-1; 10 bases align to TRBD1. The germline CDR1 and CDR2 sequences are MNHEY and SVGAGI. J gave up 2 bases and V 6 bases, and 4 bases lay outside the gene matches. The CDR3 extends over 15 amino acids. CDR3 protein: CASRRDRGTYNEQFF. The CDR3 coding sequence is TGTGCCAGCAGGAGGGACAGGGGCACCTACAATGAGCAGTTCTTC.

This chain connects TRBV15 to TRBJ2-5; D gene unclear. Germline V gene data show CDR1 as LNHNV and CDR2 as YYDKDF (reference sequence). V was clipped by 0 bases and J by 5 bases, with 13 bases between them. CDR3 length: 15 amino acids. Here the CDR3 reads CATSRDQVFLETQYF. The CDR3 DNA reads TGTGCCACCAGCAGAGACCAGGTGTTCCTGGAGACCCAGTACTTC.

Concerning this clone: Compared with germline, one end of the junction differs, possibly owing to a read error. The V call is TRBV6-6, the J call TRBJ1-1; perhaps TRBD1 as D (5 bases). Germline V CDR1 and CDR2: MNHNY, SVGAGI (reference sequence). This CDR3 has 15 amino acids. Written as DNA, the CDR3 is TGTGCCAGCAGAACAAGGCAGGGCATGAACGCTGAAGCTTTCTTT. Its protein is CASRTRQGMNAEAFF.

The CDR3: CASSSGQGLSYEQYF. The CDR3 bases are TGCGCCAGCAGTTCGGGACAGGGACTAAGCTACGAGCAGTACTTC. The chain links TRBV5-1 to TRBJ2-7; 9 positions match TRBD1. The ends lost 5 bases at V and 3 bases at J; junction bases unmatched: 9. CDR1 is SGHRS and CDR2 is YFSETQ in the germline V gene. The CDR3 length is 15 residues.

The rearrangement joins TRBV7-2 to TRBJ1-1; 10 nucleotides agree with TRBD1. This CDR3 contains 15 residues. V was pared by 2 bases and J by 11 bases, with 11 bases of the junction left unmatched. In germline, CDR1 is SGHTA, CDR2 FQGNSA. CDR3 region: CASSLSQTGGVSAFF. In nucleotides, the CDR3 is TGTGCCAGCAGCTTATCCCAGACAGGGGGCGTCTCTGCTTTCTTT.

The chain employs TRBV6-1 and TRBJ2-2, with D maybe TRBD1 (6 bases). The CDR3 totals 15 residues. CDR1 and CDR2 from the germline V gene are MNHNS and SASEGT. V was trimmed by 0 bases and J by 3 bases, leaving 8 bases between them. The CDR3 coding sequence is TGTGCCAGCAGTGAAGCTGCAGGGGACACCGGGGAGCTGTTTTTT. Translating gives CASSEAAGDTGELFF.

The chain recombines TRBV29-1 with TRBJ2-2; the D is unclear. Germline CDR1 is SQVTM and CDR2 is ANQGSEA. CDR3 length equals 14 residues. The V end lost 2 bases, the J end lost 6 bases, and 13 bases lay between the germline ends. The CDR3 region has the DNA TGCAGCGTTGAATCGGGTGAGTCGGCCGGGGAGCTGTTTTTT. Its translation is CSVESGESAGELFF.

V gene TRBV18 combines with J gene TRBJ2-7; no firm D call. This CDR3 contains 13 residues. Germline V gene lookup returns CDR1 KGHSH and CDR2 LQKENI. V lost 3 bases and J lost 5, with 11 bases in between. The CDR3: CASSPGVGNEQYF. Here the CDR3 DNA reads TGTGCCAGCTCACCTGGAGTCGGAAACGAGCAGTACTTC.